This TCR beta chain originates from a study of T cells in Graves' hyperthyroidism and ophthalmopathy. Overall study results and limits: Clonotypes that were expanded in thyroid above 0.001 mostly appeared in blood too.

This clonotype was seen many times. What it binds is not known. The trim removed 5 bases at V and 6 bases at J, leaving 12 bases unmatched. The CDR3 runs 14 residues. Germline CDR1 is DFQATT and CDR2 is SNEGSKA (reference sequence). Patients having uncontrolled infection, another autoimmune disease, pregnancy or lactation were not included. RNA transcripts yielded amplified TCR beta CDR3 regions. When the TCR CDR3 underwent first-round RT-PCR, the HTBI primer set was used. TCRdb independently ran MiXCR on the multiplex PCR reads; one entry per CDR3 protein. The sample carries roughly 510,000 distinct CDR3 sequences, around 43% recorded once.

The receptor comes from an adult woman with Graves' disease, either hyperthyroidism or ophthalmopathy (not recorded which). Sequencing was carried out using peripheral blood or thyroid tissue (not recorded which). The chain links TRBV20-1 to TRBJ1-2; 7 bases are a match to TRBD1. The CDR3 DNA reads TGCAGTGCTCTACTTTCACAGGGGACGGATGGCTACACCTTC. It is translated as CSALLSQGTDGYTF.